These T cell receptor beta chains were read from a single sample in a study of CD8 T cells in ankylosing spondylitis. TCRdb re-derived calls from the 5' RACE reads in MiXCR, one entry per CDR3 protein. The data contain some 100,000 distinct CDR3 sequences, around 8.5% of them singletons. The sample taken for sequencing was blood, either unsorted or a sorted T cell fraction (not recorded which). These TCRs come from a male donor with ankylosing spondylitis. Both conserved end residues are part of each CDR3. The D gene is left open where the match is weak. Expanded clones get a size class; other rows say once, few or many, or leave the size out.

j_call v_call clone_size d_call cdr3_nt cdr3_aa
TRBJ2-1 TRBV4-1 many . TGCGCCAGCAGCCCCGGTGGGGGGATTGGGTCCTACAATGAGCAGTTCTTC CASSPGGGIGSYNEQFF
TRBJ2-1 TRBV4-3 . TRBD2 TGCGCCAGCAGCTCCTCCCGGACCTCGTTAAGCACTAGCGGCCTTTCCTACAATGAGCAGTTCTTC CASSSSRTSLSTSGLSYNEQFF
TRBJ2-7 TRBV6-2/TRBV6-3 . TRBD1 TGTGCCAGCACCCCGTGGGACAGTGACTACGAGCAGTACTTC CASTPWDSDYEQYF
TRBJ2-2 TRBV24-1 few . TGTGCCACCAGTGATTTGCGGGGGACCGGGGAGCTGTTTTTT CATSDLRGTGELFF
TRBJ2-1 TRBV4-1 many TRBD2 TGCGCCAGCAGCCAACGGGGGGGGCCAACCTACAATGAGCAGTTCTTC CASSQRGGPTYNEQFF
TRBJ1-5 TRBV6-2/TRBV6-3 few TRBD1 TGTGCCAGCAGACCCCGGATGGGACAGGATAGCAATCAGCCCCAGCATTTT CASRPRMGQDSNQPQHF
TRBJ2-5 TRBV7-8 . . TGTGCCAGCAGCCTACCGGCGAGATCCCGGCGAGAGACCCAGTACTTC CASSLPARSRRETQYF
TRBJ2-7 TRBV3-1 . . TGTGCCAGCAGCCAGGAGGCCGGAGGGCCGGGCGAGCAGTACTTC CASSQEAGGPGEQYF
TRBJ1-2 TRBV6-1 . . TGTGCCACCACCGACGGACCCTCCGGCTACACCTTC CATTDGPSGYTF
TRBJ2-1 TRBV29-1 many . TGCAGCCCTCCGAGGGACCAAGTGGATGAGCAGTTCTTC CSPPRDQVDEQFF
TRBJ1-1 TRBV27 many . TGTGCCAGCAGTCCCCGGTCCAGGGTATACACTGAAGCTTTCTTT CASSPRSRVYTEAFF
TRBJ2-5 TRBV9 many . TGTGCCAGCAGCGTAGGAGGCCAAGAGACCCAGTACTTC CASSVGGQETQYF
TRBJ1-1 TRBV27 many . TGTGCCAGCAGTTTAATGGCGGGGGGCAACACTGAAGCTTTCTTT CASSLMAGGNTEAFF
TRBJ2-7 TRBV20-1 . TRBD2 TGCAGTGCTAGAGATTCCCTCCTCCGGGAGGGGTTCAACGAGCAGTACTTC CSARDSLLREGFNEQYF
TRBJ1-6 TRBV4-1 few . TGCGCCAGCAGCCAAGCCGCCACGTATAATTCACCCCTCCACTTT CASSQAATYNSPLHF
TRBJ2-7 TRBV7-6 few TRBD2 TGTGCCAGCAGCCCGGGACTAGCGGGAGGACAAGAGCAGTACTTC CASSPGLAGGQEQYF
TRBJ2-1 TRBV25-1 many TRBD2 TGTGCCAGCAGTGAAGCGGGAGTCCACGAGCAGTTCTTC CASSEAGVHEQFF
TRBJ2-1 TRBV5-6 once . TGTGCCAGCAGCCACGACGTCCCCAATGAGCAGTTCTTC CASSHDVPNEQFF
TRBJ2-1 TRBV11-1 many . TGTGCCAGCAGCTTAGGGACGCACGGGCGGAGCTCCTACAATGAGCAGTTCTTC CASSLGTHGRSSYNEQFF
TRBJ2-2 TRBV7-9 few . TGTGCCAGCAGCAACAGCCCCTCGAACACCGGGGAGCTGTTTTTT CASSNSPSNTGELFF
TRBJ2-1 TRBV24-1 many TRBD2 TGTGCCACCAGTGAGCTAGCGGAGGAGGGCGTAAGCAATGAGCAGTTCTTC CATSELAEEGVSNEQFF
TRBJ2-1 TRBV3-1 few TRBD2 TGTGCCAGCAGCCAAGAATTTCTCGGGACTAGCGGAAGAGAGCAGTTCTTC CASSQEFLGTSGREQFF
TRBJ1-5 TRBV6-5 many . TGTGCCAGCAGTTACTCGGACCTAGATGAAAATAGCAATCAGCCCCAGCATTTT CASSYSDLDENSNQPQHF
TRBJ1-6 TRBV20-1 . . TGCAGTGCTAGACGACCGAGCTCCTATAATTCACCCCTCCACTTT CSARRPSSYNSPLHF
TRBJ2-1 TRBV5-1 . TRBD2 TGCGCCAGCAGCTTGACTAGCGGGAGGGGTGAGCAGTTCTTC CASSLTSGRGEQFF
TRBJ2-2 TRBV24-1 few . TGTGCCACCAGTGATTATCCGGGCCCCCTCGGGGAGCTGTTTTTT CATSDYPGPLGELFF
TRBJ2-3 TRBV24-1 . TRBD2 TGTGCCACCGGGGGACTAGCGGGAGAAGAAGATACGCAGTATTTT CATGGLAGEEDTQYF
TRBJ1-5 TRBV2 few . TGTGCCAGCAACGAGGGGCGATTCGATCAGCCCCAGCATTTT CASNEGRFDQPQHF
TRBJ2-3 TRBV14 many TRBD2 TGTGCCAGCAGCCCAGGGCCTAGCGGGAGGGCAGATACGCAGTATTTT CASSPGPSGRADTQYF
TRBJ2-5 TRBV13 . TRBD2 TGTGCCAGCAGCTTTCGGGGGGAGGACATGGGGTTGGAGACCCAGTACTTC CASSFRGEDMGLETQYF
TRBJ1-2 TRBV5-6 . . TGTGCCAGCAGCCCGGGATGGGGGGCGTATGGCTACACCTTC CASSPGWGAYGYTF
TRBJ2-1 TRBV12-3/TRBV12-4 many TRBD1 TGTGCCAGCAGTTTAGGGGACAGTCGATACAATGAGCAGTTCTTC CASSLGDSRYNEQFF
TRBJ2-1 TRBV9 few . TGTGCCAGCAGCTCAAATCCCAATGAGCAGTTCTTC CASSSNPNEQFF
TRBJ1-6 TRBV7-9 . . TGTGCCAGCAGCTTAAAACAGAGCTCCTATAATTCACCCCTCCACTTT CASSLKQSSYNSPLHF
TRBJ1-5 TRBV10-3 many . TGTGCCATCAAAATGGACAGTGACAATCAGCCCCAGCATTTT CAIKMDSDNQPQHF
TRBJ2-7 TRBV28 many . TGTGCCAGCAGTATACTGGACCTGGCCTCGTCGGAGCAGTACTTC CASSILDLASSEQYF
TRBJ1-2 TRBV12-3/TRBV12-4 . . TGTGCCAGCAGTTCCGGGGATGGCTACACCTTC CASSSGDGYTF
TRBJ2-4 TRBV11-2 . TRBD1 TGTGCCAGCAGCCCAGGGACAGAAAACATTCAGTACTTC CASSPGTENIQYF
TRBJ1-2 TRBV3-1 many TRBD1 TGTGCCAGCAGCCAAGAACAGGGGGAGGTTTTACATGGCTACACCTTC CASSQEQGEVLHGYTF
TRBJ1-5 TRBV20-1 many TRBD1 TGCAGTGCCAGACACCGGGACAGGGGTAGCAATCAGCCCCAGCATTTT CSARHRDRGSNQPQHF
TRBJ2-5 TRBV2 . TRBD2 TGTGCCAGCAGTGAGGCTAGCGGAGACCAAGAGACCCAGTACTTC CASSEASGDQETQYF
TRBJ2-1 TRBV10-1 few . TGCGCCAGCAGTGAGTTGGACGTGAGGCCACATGAGCAGTTCTTC CASSELDVRPHEQFF
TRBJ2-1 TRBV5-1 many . TGCGCCAGCAGCTTGAGTCTACAGAGATACAATGAGCAGTTCTTC CASSLSLQRYNEQFF
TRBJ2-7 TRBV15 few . TGTGCCACCAGCACCCGAGACCCCTACGAGCAGTACTTC CATSTRDPYEQYF
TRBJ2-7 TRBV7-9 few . TGTGCCAGCAGCCCGATCGGCATATCCTACGAGCAGTACTTC CASSPIGISYEQYF
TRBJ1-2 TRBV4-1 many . TGCGCCAGCAGCCCGGACGGCTATGGCTACACCTTC CASSPDGYGYTF
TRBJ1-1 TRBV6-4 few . TGTGCCAGCAGTGACTCACGGGACACGGCCGGCACTGAAGCTTTCTTT CASSDSRDTAGTEAFF
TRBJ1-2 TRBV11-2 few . TGTGCCACCACGGAACTGGGACCCACATATGGCTACACCTTC CATTELGPTYGYTF
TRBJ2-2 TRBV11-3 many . TGTGCCAGCAGCTTAGCAAACACCGGGGAGCTGTTTTTT CASSLANTGELFF
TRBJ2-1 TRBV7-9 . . TGTGCCAGCAGCTTAGCTGTTACGGGTTCCTACAATGAGCAGTTCTTC CASSLAVTGSYNEQFF
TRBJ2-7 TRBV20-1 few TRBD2 TGCAGTGCTACAAGACTAGCGCGACCCTACGAGCAGTACTTC CSATRLARPYEQYF
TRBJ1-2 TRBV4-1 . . TGCGCCAGCAGCCAAGATTTGGGGGGGTTAGACTATGGCTACACCTTC CASSQDLGGLDYGYTF
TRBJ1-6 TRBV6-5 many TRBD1 TGTGCCAGCAGTTCTCGACAGGGGGGAGGTTATCCCCTCCACTTT CASSSRQGGGYPLHF